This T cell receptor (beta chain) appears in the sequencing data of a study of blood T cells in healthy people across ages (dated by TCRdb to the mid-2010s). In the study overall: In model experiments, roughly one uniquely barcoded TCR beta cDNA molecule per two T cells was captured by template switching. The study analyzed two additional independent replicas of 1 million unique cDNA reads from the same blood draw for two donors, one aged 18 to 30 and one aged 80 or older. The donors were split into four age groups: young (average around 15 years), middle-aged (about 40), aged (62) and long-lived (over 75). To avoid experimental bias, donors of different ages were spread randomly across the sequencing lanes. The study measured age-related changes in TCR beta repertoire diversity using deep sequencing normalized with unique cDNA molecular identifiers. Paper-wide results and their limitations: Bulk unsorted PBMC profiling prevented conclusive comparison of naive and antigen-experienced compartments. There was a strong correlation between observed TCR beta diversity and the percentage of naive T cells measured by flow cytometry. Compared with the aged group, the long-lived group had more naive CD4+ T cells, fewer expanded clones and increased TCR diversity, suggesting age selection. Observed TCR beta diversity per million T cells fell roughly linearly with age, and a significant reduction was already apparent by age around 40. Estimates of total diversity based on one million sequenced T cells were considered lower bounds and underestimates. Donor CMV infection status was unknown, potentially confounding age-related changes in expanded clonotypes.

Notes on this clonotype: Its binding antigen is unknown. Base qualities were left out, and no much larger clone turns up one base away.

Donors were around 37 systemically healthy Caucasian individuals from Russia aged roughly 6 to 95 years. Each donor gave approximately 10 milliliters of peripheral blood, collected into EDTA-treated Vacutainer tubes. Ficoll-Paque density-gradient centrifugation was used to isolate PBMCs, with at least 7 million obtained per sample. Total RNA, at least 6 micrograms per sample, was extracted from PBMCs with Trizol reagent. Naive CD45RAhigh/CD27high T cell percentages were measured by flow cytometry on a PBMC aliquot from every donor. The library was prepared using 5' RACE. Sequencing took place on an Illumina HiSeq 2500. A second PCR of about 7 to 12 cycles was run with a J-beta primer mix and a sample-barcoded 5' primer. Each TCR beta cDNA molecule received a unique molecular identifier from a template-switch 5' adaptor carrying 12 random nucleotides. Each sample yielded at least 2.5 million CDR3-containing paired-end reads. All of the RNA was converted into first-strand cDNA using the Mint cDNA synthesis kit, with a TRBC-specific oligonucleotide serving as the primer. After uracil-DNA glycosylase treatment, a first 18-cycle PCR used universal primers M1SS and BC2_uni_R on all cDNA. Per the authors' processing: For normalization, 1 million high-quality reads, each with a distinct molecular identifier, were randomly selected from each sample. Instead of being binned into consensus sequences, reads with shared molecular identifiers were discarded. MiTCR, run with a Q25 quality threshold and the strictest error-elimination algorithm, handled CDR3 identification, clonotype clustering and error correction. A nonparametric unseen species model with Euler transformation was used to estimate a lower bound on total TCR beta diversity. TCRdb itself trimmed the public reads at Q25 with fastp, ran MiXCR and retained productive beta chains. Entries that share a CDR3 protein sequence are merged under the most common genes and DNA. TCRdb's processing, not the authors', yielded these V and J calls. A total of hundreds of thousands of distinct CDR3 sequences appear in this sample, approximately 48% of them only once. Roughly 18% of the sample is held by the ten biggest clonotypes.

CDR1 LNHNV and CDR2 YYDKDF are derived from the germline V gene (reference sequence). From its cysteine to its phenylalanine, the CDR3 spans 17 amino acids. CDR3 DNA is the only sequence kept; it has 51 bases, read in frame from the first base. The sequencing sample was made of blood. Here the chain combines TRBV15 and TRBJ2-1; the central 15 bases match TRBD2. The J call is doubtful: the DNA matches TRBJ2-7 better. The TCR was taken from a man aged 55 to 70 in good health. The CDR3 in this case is CATRPGLAGGRYNEQYF. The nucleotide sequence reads TGTGCCACCAGACCGGGACTAGCGGGGGGACGGTACAATGAGCAGTACTTC.